The present entry profiles one TCR beta chain with its context. The data originate from a study of blood T cells in healthy people across ages. With 8 bases removed from V and 6 bases from J, the gap between germline ends came to 7 bases. In germline, CDR1 is MDHEN, CDR2 SYDVKM. The CDR3 consists of 10 residues. Then a second PCR, running about 7 to 11 cycles, was carried out with a sample-barcoded 5' primer and a J-beta primer mix. One entry per CDR3 protein, called by TCRdb with MiXCR from the 5' RACE reads. This table has around 900,000 distinct CDR3 sequences, about 51% appearing once. The source is a woman in her sixties or seventies in good health. Sequencing was carried out using blood. V is TRBV28 and J is TRBJ1-2, with D possibly TRBD1 on 5 matching bases. The CDR3 nucleotides read TGTGCCAGCGGGGGTGATGGCTACACCTTC. Its translation is CASGGDGYTF.